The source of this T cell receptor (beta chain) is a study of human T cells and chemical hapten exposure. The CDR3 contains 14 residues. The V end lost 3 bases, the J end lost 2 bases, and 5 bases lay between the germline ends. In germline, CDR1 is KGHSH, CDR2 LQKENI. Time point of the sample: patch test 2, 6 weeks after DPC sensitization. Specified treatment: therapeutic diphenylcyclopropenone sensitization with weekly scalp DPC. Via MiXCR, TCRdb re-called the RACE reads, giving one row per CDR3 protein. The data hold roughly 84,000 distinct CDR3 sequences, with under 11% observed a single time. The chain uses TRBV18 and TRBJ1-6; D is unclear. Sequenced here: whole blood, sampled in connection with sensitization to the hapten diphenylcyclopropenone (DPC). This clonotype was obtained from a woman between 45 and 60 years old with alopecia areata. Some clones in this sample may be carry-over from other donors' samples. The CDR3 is CASSPGAYNSPLHF. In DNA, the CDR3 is TGTGCCAGCTCACCTGGGGCCTATAATTCACCCCTCCACTTT.